The clone carrying this T cell receptor (beta chain) was observed a few times. Trimming pared 7 bases from V and 1 base from J, leaving 10 bases between. The CDR3 is made up of 13 amino acids. CDR1 is MNHEY and CDR2 is SVGEGT in the germline V gene. Each CDR3 protein is one row after TCRdb ran MiXCR on the PCR reads. The sample has approximately 97,000 distinct CDR3 sequences; less than 25% are singletons. The record originates from a study of molecular identifiers for immune sequencing clone quantification. When naive CD8 T cells were sorted, they were gated as CD8+CD4-CCR7+CD45RA+. This sequence originates from a human donor in good health. Some libraries in this study had Jurkat cell RNA spiked in. The V call is TRBV6-2 or TRBV6-3, the J call TRBJ1-1, with D unresolved. The sample comprised naive CD8+ T cells from blood, with Jurkat cell RNA spiked in. Noted subset: FACS-sorted CD8+CD4-CCR7+CD45RA+ naive T cells. The CDR3 DNA reads as TGTGCCAGCAAACTCACCGCGAACACTGAAGCTTTCTTT. It specifies CASKLTANTEAFF.